Each of the 4 T cell receptor beta chains below was sequenced from the same sample in a study of T-cell reconstitution after alpha-beta-depleted transplantation in children. TCRbeta library construction was performed incorporating unique molecular identifiers. Each CDR3 protein gets one entry after TCRdb re-called the PCR reads with MiXCR. The table has 600,000 to 800,000 distinct CDR3 sequences, over 10% seen once. The material sequenced was PBMCs, taken before TCRalphabeta/CD19-depleted stem cell transplant. The receptor set was obtained from a girl aged 2 to 9 with congenital amegakaryocytic thrombocytopenia, due to receive a stem cell transplant.

This clonotype was counted between two and nine times. CDR3 residues: CSAKTVSGFSDTQYF. The CDR3 nucleotides are TGCAGTGCCAAGACGGTCTCCGGTTTCTCAGATACGCAGTATTTT. The rearrangement links TRBV20-1 to TRBJ2-3, with unresolved D. The CDR3 is 15 residues long. Trimming removed 6 bases at V and 4 bases at J, with 20 bases between. CDR1 is DFQATT and CDR2 is SNEGSKA in the germline V gene (reference sequence).

This clonotype occurred a few times. The chain has TRBV7-6 and TRBJ2-1; D is unresolved. V was shortened by 3 bases and J by 8 bases, with 11 bases between the two germline ends. In germline, CDR1 is SGHVS, CDR2 FNYEAQ. This CDR3 has 13 residues. The CDR3 nucleotides are TGTGCCAGCAGCTTGGTTAGGGCCGATGAGCAGTTCTTC. Its protein is CASSLVRADEQFF.

This clonotype showed up many times. This chain links TRBV15 with TRBJ2-3; 7 bases are a match to TRBD2. The trim removed 0 bases at V and 2 bases at J, leaving 8 bases unmatched. Per germline, CDR1 LNHNV and CDR2 YYDKDF (reference sequence). CDR3 length: 17 amino acids. CDR3 region: CATSRDLMRELTDTQYF. The CDR3 region has the DNA TGTGCCACCAGCAGAGATCTGATGCGGGAGCTCACAGATACGCAGTATTTT.

This clonotype was found many times. J is TRBJ2-1 and V is TRBV7-2; D may be TRBD2 (7 bases). V dropped 3 bases and J dropped 4 bases, with 13 bases sitting between them. The V gene's germline CDR1 is SGHTA and CDR2 FQGNSA. CDR3 length: 15 residues. The CDR3 nucleotides read TGTGCCAGCAGCTTGGGGGGAGGGGGTTACAATGAGCAGTTCTTC. This encodes CASSLGGGGYNEQFF.